This is a list of T cell receptor beta chains from one sample in a study of blood T cell repertoires in COVID-19. Sequencing used immunoSEQ multiplex PCR; TCRdb keeps in-frame clones, though not all of them. Among some 37,000 clones listed, roughly 86% were seen once. The sequenced material came from peripheral blood. The receptors derive from a man in his forties or fifties in a cohort sampled during active COVID-19. CDR3s include the opening cysteine and the closing phenylalanine or tryptophan. The D gene is left open where the match is weak. Clone size appears in some rows only: once, few, many, or a class for an expanded clone.

d_call: TRBD1; j_call: TRBJ1-5; clone_size: -; v_call: TRBV27; cdr3_aa: CASSDTGTGINQPQHF; cdr3_nt: TGTGCCAGCAGCGATACCGGGACAGGCATTAATCAGCCCCAGCATTTT
d_call: -; j_call: TRBJ1-5; clone_size: -; v_call: TRBV3-1/TRBV3-2; cdr3_aa: CASSQDNPRVGKWGSNQPQHF; cdr3_nt: TGTGCCAGCAGCCAAGATAACCCGCGGGTAGGGAAGTGGGGTAGCAATCAGCCCCAGCATTTT
d_call: -; j_call: TRBJ1-1; clone_size: -; v_call: TRBV5-1; cdr3_aa: CASTTGTMNTEAFF; cdr3_nt: TGCGCCAGCACAACCGGGACAATGAACACTGAAGCTTTCTTT
d_call: -; j_call: TRBJ2-1; clone_size: -; v_call: TRBV5-1; cdr3_aa: CASSLPTSYGEQFF; cdr3_nt: TGCGCCAGCAGCTTGCCAACTAGTTACGGTGAGCAGTTCTTC
d_call: -; j_call: TRBJ2-7; clone_size: few; v_call: TRBV7-9; cdr3_aa: CASSFGGGPYEQYF; cdr3_nt: TGTGCCAGCAGCTTTGGTGGGGGCCCCTACGAGCAGTACTTC
d_call: -; j_call: TRBJ1-4; clone_size: -; v_call: TRBV29-1; cdr3_aa: CSVAVSQGEKLFF; cdr3_nt: TGCAGCGTTGCGGTCTCCCAGGGGGAAAAACTGTTTTTT
d_call: -; j_call: TRBJ1-2; clone_size: -; v_call: TRBV12-3/TRBV12-4; cdr3_aa: CASRQGVYGYTF; cdr3_nt: TGTGCCAGCAGACAGGGTGTCTATGGCTACACCTTC
d_call: TRBD2; j_call: TRBJ2-1; clone_size: -; v_call: TRBV30; cdr3_aa: CAWRPRTSWRANEQFF; cdr3_nt: TGTGCCTGGAGGCCCCGGACTAGCTGGAGAGCCAATGAGCAGTTCTTC
d_call: TRBD2; j_call: TRBJ2-5; clone_size: -; v_call: TRBV5-6; cdr3_aa: CASSPQRGGPPQETQYF; cdr3_nt: TGTGCCAGCAGCCCTCAGCGGGGGGGCCCCCCACAAGAGACCCAGTACTTC
d_call: -; j_call: TRBJ1-1; clone_size: -; v_call: TRBV7-2; cdr3_aa: CASSSWTVTEAFF; cdr3_nt: TGTGCCAGCAGCTCATGGACAGTTACTGAAGCTTTCTTT
d_call: TRBD1; j_call: TRBJ2-2; clone_size: few; v_call: TRBV7-8; cdr3_aa: CASSLGTGVTGELFF; cdr3_nt: TGTGCCAGCAGCTTGGGGACAGGGGTCACCGGGGAGCTGTTTTTT
d_call: TRBD1; j_call: TRBJ1-4; clone_size: -; v_call: TRBV7-6; cdr3_aa: CASSSGQGYEKLFF; cdr3_nt: TGTGCCAGCAGCTCGGGACAGGGTTACGAAAAACTGTTTTTT
d_call: -; j_call: TRBJ1-1; clone_size: -; v_call: TRBV7-2; cdr3_aa: CASSSRDRGGAEAFF; cdr3_nt: TGTGCCAGCAGCTCGCGCGATAGGGGGGGCGCAGAGGCTTTCTTT
d_call: TRBD1; j_call: TRBJ2-4; clone_size: -; v_call: TRBV6-2/TRBV6-3; cdr3_aa: CASSNLAGQGILGAKNIQYF; cdr3_nt: TGTGCCAGCAGCAACCTCGCGGGACAGGGGATTCTAGGGGCCAAAAACATTCAGTACTTC
d_call: TRBD1; j_call: TRBJ1-4; clone_size: -; v_call: TRBV10-2; cdr3_aa: CASSPGQVNEKLFF; cdr3_nt: TGCGCCAGCAGTCCGGGACAGGTTAATGAAAAACTGTTTTTT
d_call: TRBD1; j_call: TRBJ2-1; clone_size: -; v_call: TRBV14; cdr3_aa: CASSQFQGAPYNEQFF; cdr3_nt: TGTGCCAGCAGCCAATTCCAGGGGGCACCCTACAATGAGCAGTTCTTC
d_call: -; j_call: TRBJ2-1; clone_size: -; v_call: TRBV11-3; cdr3_aa: CASSVSFINEQFF; cdr3_nt: TGTGCCAGCAGCGTTAGCTTTATCAATGAGCAGTTCTTC
d_call: -; j_call: TRBJ2-2; clone_size: -; v_call: TRBV9; cdr3_aa: CASSVRWGVGTGELFF; cdr3_nt: TGTGCCAGCAGCGTGAGATGGGGCGTGGGAACCGGGGAGCTGTTTTTT
d_call: TRBD1; j_call: TRBJ2-2; clone_size: -; v_call: TRBV6-5; cdr3_aa: CASGPSQGAGELFF; cdr3_nt: TGTGCCAGCGGACCCTCACAGGGGGCCGGGGAGCTGTTTTTT
d_call: -; j_call: TRBJ2-2; clone_size: -; v_call: TRBV4-1; cdr3_aa: CASSHLTTSRGELFF; cdr3_nt: TGCGCCAGCAGCCATTTGACTACCTCTCGAGGGGAGCTGTTTTTT
d_call: TRBD1; j_call: TRBJ1-6; clone_size: -; v_call: TRBV9; cdr3_aa: CASSVQTGRDSPLHF; cdr3_nt: TGTGCCAGCAGCGTCCAGACAGGGCGGGATTCACCCCTCCACTTT
d_call: -; j_call: TRBJ2-3; clone_size: -; v_call: TRBV6-5; cdr3_aa: CASSYSGDTDTQYF; cdr3_nt: TGTGCCAGCAGTTACTCAGGAGACACAGATACGCAGTATTTT
d_call: -; j_call: TRBJ2-3; clone_size: -; v_call: TRBV25-1; cdr3_aa: CASSEGGLVGGDTQYF; cdr3_nt: TGTGCCAGCAGTGAAGGGGGACTCGTCGGGGGAGATACGCAGTATTTT
d_call: TRBD2; j_call: TRBJ2-3; clone_size: -; v_call: TRBV13; cdr3_aa: CASNPSGRVTDTQYF; cdr3_nt: TGTGCCAGCAATCCCAGCGGGAGGGTCACAGATACGCAGTATTTT
d_call: TRBD2; j_call: TRBJ2-1; clone_size: once; v_call: TRBV7-3; cdr3_aa: CASSLTSGTVNEQFF; cdr3_nt: TGTGCCAGCAGCTTAACCAGCGGGACCGTCAATGAGCAGTTCTTC
d_call: TRBD1; j_call: TRBJ1-5; clone_size: medium-sized; v_call: TRBV6-2/TRBV6-3; cdr3_aa: CASSRSSLQGRRNQPQHF; cdr3_nt: TGTGCCAGCAGTCGGAGCTCCCTACAGGGGAGGCGCAATCAGCCCCAGCATTTT
d_call: TRBD1; j_call: TRBJ2-5; clone_size: -; v_call: TRBV5-5; cdr3_aa: CASSPTGMGETQYF; cdr3_nt: TGTGCCAGCAGCCCGACAGGGATGGGAGAGACCCAGTACTTC
d_call: -; j_call: TRBJ2-7; clone_size: -; v_call: TRBV25-1; cdr3_aa: CTTREGYEQYF; cdr3_nt: TGTACAACCCGCGAGGGCTACGAGCAGTACTTC
d_call: -; j_call: TRBJ2-7; clone_size: -; v_call: TRBV6-2/TRBV6-3; cdr3_aa: CASSYPMYRTHYEQYF; cdr3_nt: TGTGCCAGCAGTTACCCGATGTACAGAACACACTACGAGCAGTACTTC
d_call: TRBD1; j_call: TRBJ1-2; clone_size: -; v_call: TRBV6-5; cdr3_aa: CASRPTGALIGYTF; cdr3_nt: TGTGCCAGCAGACCGACAGGGGCCCTTATTGGCTACACCTTC
d_call: TRBD2; j_call: TRBJ2-1; clone_size: few; v_call: TRBV19; cdr3_aa: CASSITRPGGAINEQFF; cdr3_nt: TGTGCCAGTAGTATTACCCGCCCGGGGGGGGCGATCAATGAGCAGTTCTTC
d_call: -; j_call: TRBJ2-2; clone_size: -; v_call: TRBV21-1; cdr3_aa: CASTTKGGLNTGELFF; cdr3_nt: TGTGCCAGCACCACAAAGGGAGGGCTCAACACCGGGGAGCTGTTTTTT
d_call: TRBD2; j_call: TRBJ2-1; clone_size: -; v_call: TRBV10-3; cdr3_aa: CAISTPGRISAGVPYNEQFF; cdr3_nt: TGTGCCATCAGTACCCCAGGACGAATTTCTGCGGGAGTCCCCTACAATGAGCAGTTCTTC
d_call: TRBD1; j_call: TRBJ2-7; clone_size: -; v_call: TRBV27; cdr3_aa: CASSFGQGPYEQYF; cdr3_nt: TGTGCCAGCAGTTTCGGACAGGGTCCCTACGAGCAGTACTTC
d_call: -; j_call: TRBJ1-5; clone_size: -; v_call: TRBV10-3; cdr3_aa: CASQGSGNQPQHF; cdr3_nt: TGTGCCTCCCAGGGGTCGGGCAATCAGCCCCAGCATTTT
d_call: TRBD2; j_call: TRBJ2-5; clone_size: -; v_call: TRBV11-3; cdr3_aa: CASSLEFWSGGSQETQYF; cdr3_nt: TGTGCCAGCAGCTTAGAATTTTGGAGCGGGGGGTCCCAAGAGACCCAGTACTTC
d_call: -; j_call: TRBJ2-3; clone_size: -; v_call: TRBV21-1; cdr3_aa: CASSKVGLAGGGGTDTQYF; cdr3_nt: TGTGCCAGCAGCAAAGTAGGACTAGCGGGCGGAGGAGGCACAGATACGCAGTATTTT
d_call: TRBD2; j_call: TRBJ2-3; clone_size: -; v_call: TRBV9; cdr3_aa: CASSVELLAGGHADTQYF; cdr3_nt: TGTGCCAGCAGCGTAGAGCTCTTGGCGGGAGGGCACGCAGATACGCAGTATTTT
d_call: TRBD1; j_call: TRBJ1-2; clone_size: -; v_call: TRBV9; cdr3_aa: CASSVTGDGYTF; cdr3_nt: TGTGCCAGCAGCGTGACAGGGGATGGCTACACCTTC
d_call: -; j_call: TRBJ1-6; clone_size: -; v_call: TRBV23-1; cdr3_aa: CASSQRAGPAVRLNSPLHF; cdr3_nt: TGCGCCAGCAGTCAAAGAGCAGGGCCGGCGGTCCGCCTGAATTCACCCCTCCACTTT
d_call: -; j_call: TRBJ1-2; clone_size: -; v_call: TRBV30; cdr3_aa: CAWSVPRGAVGGYTF; cdr3_nt: TGTGCCTGGAGTGTACCCCGGGGGGCGGTTGGTGGCTACACCTTC
d_call: -; j_call: TRBJ1-2; clone_size: once; v_call: TRBV18; cdr3_aa: CASSPSRGDYGYTF; cdr3_nt: TGTGCCAGCTCACCTTCCAGGGGAGACTATGGCTACACCTTC
d_call: TRBD1; j_call: TRBJ2-7; clone_size: -; v_call: TRBV19; cdr3_aa: CASSLGTGYEQYF; cdr3_nt: TGTGCCAGTTCTCTCGGGACAGGGTACGAGCAGTACTTC
d_call: -; j_call: TRBJ2-1; clone_size: -; v_call: TRBV9; cdr3_aa: CASSVGGAEQFF; cdr3_nt: TGTGCCAGCAGCGTCGGAGGGGCTGAGCAGTTCTTC
d_call: TRBD1; j_call: TRBJ2-7; clone_size: -; v_call: TRBV15; cdr3_aa: CATSKGAGGDEQYF; cdr3_nt: TGTGCCACCAGCAAGGGGGCAGGTGGCGACGAGCAGTACTTC
d_call: TRBD2; j_call: TRBJ2-1; clone_size: -; v_call: TRBV4-3; cdr3_aa: CASSQEIAGTFYNEQFF; cdr3_nt: TGCGCCAGCAGCCAAGAAATAGCGGGAACCTTCTACAATGAGCAGTTCTTC